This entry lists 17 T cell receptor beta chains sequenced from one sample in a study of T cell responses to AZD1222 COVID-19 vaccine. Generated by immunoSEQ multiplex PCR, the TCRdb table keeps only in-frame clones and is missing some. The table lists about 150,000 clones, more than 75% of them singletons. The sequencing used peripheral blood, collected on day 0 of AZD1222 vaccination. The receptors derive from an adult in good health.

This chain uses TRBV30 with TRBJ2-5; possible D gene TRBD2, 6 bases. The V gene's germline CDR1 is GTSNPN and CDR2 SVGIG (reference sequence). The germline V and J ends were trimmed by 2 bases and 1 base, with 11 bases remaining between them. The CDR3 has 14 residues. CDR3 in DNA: TGTGCCTGGAGTCAACCGGGACTCCAAGAGACCCAGTACTTC. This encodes CAWSQPGLQETQYF.

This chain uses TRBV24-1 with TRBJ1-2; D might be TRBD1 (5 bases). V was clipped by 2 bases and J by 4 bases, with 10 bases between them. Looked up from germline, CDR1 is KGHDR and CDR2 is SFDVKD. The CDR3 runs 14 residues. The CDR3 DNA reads TGTGCCACCAGTGATTCGACAGAGCCCTATGGCTACACCTTC. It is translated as CATSDSTEPYGYTF.

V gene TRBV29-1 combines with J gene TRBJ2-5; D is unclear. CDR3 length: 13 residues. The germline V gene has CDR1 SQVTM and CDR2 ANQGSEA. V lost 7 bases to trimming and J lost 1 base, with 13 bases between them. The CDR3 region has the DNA TGCAGCGCCTTTGGACCGACCCAAGAGACCCAGTACTTC. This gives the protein CSAFGPTQETQYF. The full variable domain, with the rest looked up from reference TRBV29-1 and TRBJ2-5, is SAVISQKPSRDICQRGTSLTIQCQVDSQVTMMFWYRQQPGQSLTLIATANQGSEATYESGFVIDKFPISRPNLTFSTLTVSNMSPEDSSIYLCSAFGPTQETQYFGPGTRLLVL.

In nucleotides, the CDR3 is TGCGCCAGCAGCCAAGGACTAAAGGGGGGCTCCTACAATGAGCAGTTCTTC. Translation: CASSQGLKGGSYNEQFF. This chain joins TRBV4-3 and TRBJ2-1; D is possibly TRBD1 or TRBD2 (6 bases each). V lost 1 base, J lost 0 bases, and 13 bases lay in between. CDR3 length: 17 residues. The germline CDR1 and CDR2 sequences are LGHNA and YSLEER.

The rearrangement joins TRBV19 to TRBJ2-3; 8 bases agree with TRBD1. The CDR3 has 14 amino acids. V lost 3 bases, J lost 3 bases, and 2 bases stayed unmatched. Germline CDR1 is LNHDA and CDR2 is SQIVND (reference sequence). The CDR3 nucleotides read TGTGCCAGTAGTATTGGACAGGGAACAGATACGCAGTATTTT. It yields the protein CASSIGQGTDTQYF.

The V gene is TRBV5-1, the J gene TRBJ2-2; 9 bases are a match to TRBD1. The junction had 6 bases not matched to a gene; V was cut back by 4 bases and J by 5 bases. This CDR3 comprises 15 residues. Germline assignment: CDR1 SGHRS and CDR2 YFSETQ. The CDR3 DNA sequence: TGCGCCAGCAGCCCGGGACAGGGAAGAACCGGGGAGCTGTTTTTT. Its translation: CASSPGQGRTGELFF.

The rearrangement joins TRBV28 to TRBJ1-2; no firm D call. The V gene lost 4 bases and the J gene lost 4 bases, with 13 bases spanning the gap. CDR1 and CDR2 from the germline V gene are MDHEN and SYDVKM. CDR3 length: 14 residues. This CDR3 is CASSSGRLGYGYTF. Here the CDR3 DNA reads TGTGCCAGCAGTTCCGGACGGCTGGGCTATGGCTACACCTTC.

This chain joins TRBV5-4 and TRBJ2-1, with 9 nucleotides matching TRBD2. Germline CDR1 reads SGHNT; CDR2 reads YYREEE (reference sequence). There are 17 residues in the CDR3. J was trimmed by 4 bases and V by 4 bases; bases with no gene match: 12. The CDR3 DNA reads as TGTGCCAGCAGCGAGAGGTTAGCGGGAGATCTATACAATGAGCAGTTCTTC. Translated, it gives CASSERLAGDLYNEQFF.

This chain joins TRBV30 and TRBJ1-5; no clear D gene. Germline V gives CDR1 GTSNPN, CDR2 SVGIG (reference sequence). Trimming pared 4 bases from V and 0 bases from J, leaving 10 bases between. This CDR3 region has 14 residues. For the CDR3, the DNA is TGTGCCTGGAATTCGGGCACTAGCAATCAGCCCCAGCATTTT. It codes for CAWNSGTSNQPQHF.

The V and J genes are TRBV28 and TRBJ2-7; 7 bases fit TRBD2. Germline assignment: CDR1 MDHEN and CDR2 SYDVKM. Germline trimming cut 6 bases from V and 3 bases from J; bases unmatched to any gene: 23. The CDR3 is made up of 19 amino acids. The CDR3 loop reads CASRTYGGTFTPGDYEQYF. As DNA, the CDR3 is TGTGCCAGCAGGACCTACGGGGGGACGTTCACCCCGGGGGACTACGAGCAGTACTTC.

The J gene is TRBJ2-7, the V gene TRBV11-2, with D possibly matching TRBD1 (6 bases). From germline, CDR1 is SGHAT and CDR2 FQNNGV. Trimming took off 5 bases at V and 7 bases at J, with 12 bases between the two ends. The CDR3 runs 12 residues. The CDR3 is CASSIQGYEQYF. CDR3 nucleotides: TGTGCCAGCAGCATACAGGGATATGAGCAGTACTTC. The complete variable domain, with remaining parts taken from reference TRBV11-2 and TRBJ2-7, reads EAGVAQSPRYKIIEKRQSVAFWCNPISGHATLYWYQQILGQGPKLLIQFQNNGVVDDSQLPKDRFSAERLKGVDSTLKIQPAKLEDSAVYLCASSIQGYEQYFGPGTRLTVT.

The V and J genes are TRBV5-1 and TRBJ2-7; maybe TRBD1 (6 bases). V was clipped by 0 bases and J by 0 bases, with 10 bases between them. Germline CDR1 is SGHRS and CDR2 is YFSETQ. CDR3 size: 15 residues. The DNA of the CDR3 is TGCGCCAGCAGCTTGGGGGGGACAACCTCCTACGAGCAGTACTTC. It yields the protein CASSLGGTTSYEQYF. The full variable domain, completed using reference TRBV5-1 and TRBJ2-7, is KAGVTQTPRYLIKTRGQQVTLSCSPISGHRSVSWYQQTPGQGLQFLFEYFSETQRNKGNFPGRFSGRQFSNSRSEMNVSTLELGDSALYLCASSLGGTTSYEQYFGPGTRLTVT.

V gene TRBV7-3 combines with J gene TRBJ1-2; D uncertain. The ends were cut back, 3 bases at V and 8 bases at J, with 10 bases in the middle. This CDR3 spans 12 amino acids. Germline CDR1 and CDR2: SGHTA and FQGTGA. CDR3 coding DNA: TGTGCCAGCAGCTTCAATAATGGAGGCTACACCTTC. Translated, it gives CASSFNNGGYTF.

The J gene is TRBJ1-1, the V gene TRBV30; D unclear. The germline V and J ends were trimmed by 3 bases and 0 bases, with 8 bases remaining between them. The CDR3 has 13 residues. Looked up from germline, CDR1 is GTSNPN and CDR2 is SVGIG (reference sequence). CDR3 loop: CAWSVTVNTEAFF. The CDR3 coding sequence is TGTGCCTGGAGCGTTACAGTGAACACTGAAGCTTTCTTT.

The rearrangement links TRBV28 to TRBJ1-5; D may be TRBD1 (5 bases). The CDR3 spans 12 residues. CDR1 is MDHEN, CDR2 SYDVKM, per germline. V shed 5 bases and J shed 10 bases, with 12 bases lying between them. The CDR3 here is CASSLQGRPQHF. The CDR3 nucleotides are TGTGCCAGCAGTCTCCAGGGTAGACCCCAGCATTTT.

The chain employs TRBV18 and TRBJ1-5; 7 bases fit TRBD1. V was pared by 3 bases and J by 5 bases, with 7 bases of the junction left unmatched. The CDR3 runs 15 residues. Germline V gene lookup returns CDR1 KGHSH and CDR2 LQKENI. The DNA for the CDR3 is TGTGCCAGCTCACCTATGACAGGGAGCGATCAGCCCCAGCATTTT. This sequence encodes CASSPMTGSDQPQHF.

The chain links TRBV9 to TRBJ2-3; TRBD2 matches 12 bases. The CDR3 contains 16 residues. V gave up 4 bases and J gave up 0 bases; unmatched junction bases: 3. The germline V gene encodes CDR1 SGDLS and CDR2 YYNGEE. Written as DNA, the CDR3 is TGTGCCAGCAGCACAGGGACTAGCGGGAGCACAGATACGCAGTATTTT. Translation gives CASSTGTSGSTDTQYF.